The 2 T cell receptor beta chains reported below all come from one sample, sequenced in a study of T cells expressing NK-cell markers. TCRdb reprocessed the 5' RACE reads, keeping one entry per CDR3 protein, no DNA. Its table lists around 470,000 distinct CDR3 sequences. The sequenced sample was blood T cells: a sorted CD56 or NKG2C T cell subset, CD4+ or CD8+ T cells, or bulk PBMC T cells (not recorded which). These TCRs come from a woman aged 45-65 years in good health.

V gene TRBV5-1 combines with J gene TRBJ1-2; the TCRdb D gene call, TRBD1, has no DNA to confirm it. CDR1 SGHRS and CDR2 YFSETQ come from the germline V gene. This CDR3 spans 15 amino acids. The CDR3 spells CASSLTGPRGYGYTF.

CDR3 region: CSVGQGWGNEQFF. V is TRBV29-1 and J is TRBJ2-1; the D call from TCRdb, TRBD1, cannot be confirmed without DNA. This CDR3 comprises 13 residues. The germline gives CDR1 SQVTM, CDR2 ANQGSEA.